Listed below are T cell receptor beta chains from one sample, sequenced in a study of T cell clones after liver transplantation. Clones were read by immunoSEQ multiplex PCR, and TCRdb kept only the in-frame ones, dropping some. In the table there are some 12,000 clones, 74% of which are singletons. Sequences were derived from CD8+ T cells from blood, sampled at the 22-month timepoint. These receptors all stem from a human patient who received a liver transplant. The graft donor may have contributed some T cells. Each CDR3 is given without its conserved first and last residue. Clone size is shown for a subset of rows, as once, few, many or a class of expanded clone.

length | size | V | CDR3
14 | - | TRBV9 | ASSVGNSGGEETQY
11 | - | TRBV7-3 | ASSTFTGWEQF
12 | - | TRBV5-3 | ARSSGTDNQPQH
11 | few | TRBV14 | ASSGGSYNEQF
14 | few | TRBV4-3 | ASSQDLQRSTDTQY
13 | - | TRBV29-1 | SVGLLAGGPNEQF
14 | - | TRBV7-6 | ASSLASAGGSYEQY
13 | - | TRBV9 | ASSVVPGAGETQY
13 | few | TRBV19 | ASSIGGTGGTPQH
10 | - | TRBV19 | ASRQKNTEAF
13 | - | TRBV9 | ASSVGVTSYNEQF
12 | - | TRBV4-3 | ASSRGLGDNEQF
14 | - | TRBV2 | ASSGGVRESPETQY
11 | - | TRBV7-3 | ASPTESGNTIY
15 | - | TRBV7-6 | ASSFGTSGRPQETQY